This TCR beta chain was found in a study of ipilimumab plus nivolumab after autologous stem cell transplantation. Germline assignment: CDR1 SGHKS and CDR2 YYEKEE (reference sequence). Trimming pared 4 bases from V and 5 bases from J, leaving 18 bases between. The length of the CDR3 is 16 residues. Starting 14 to 28 days after autologous transplant, ipilimumab 1 mg/kg was given. Note on this clone: Its target is not known.

Overall study findings and caveats: Per the authors, repertoire, Treg and microbiota data justify further study.

The assay was immunoSEQ multiplex PCR, and TCRdb's table has in-frame clones only and misses some. The sample includes 20,000 to 25,000 clones, over 70% of them seen just once. Here the sequenced sample was PBMCs, taken in a trial of ipilimumab plus nivolumab as post-transplant consolidation. The receptor comes from a male donor with diffuse large B-cell lymphoma. The chain has TRBV5-5 and TRBJ2-2; no definite D call. The CDR3 loop is CASSPLSPTITGELFF. The CDR3 bases are TGTGCCAGCAGCCCGTTGTCACCCACTATTACCGGGGAGCTGTTTTTT.